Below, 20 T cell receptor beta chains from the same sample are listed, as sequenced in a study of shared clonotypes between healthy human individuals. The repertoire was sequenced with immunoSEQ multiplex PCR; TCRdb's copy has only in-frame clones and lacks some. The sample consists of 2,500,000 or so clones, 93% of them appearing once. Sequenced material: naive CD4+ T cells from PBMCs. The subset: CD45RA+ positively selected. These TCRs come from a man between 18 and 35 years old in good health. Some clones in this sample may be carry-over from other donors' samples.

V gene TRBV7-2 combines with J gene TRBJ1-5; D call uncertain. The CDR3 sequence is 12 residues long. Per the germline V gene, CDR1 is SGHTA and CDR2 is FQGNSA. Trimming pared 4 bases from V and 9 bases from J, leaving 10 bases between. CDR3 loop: CASSSPGLPQHF. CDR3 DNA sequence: TGTGCCAGCAGCTCCCCCGGGCTGCCCCAGCATTTT.

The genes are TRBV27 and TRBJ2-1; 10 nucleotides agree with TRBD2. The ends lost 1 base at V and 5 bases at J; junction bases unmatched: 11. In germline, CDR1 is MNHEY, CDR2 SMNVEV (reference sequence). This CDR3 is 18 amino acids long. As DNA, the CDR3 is TGTGCCAGCAGTTTATTTTCTGGGGCTAGCGGGAGTAACAATGAGCAGTTCTTC. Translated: CASSLFSGASGSNNEQFF.

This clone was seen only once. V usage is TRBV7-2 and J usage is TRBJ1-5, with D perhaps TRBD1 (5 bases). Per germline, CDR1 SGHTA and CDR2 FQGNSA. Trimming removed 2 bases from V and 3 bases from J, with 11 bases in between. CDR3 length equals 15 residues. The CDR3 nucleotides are TGTGCCAGCAGCTTAAGGGACTTTTACAATCAGCCCCAGCATTTT. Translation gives CASSLRDFYNQPQHF.

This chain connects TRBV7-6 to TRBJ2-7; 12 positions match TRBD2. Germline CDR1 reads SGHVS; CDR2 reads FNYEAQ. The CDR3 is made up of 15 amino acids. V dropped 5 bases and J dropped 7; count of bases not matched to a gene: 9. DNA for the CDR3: TGTGCCAGCAGCGCGACTAGCGGGGGCGTGAGTGAGCAGTACTTC. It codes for CASSATSGGVSEQYF.

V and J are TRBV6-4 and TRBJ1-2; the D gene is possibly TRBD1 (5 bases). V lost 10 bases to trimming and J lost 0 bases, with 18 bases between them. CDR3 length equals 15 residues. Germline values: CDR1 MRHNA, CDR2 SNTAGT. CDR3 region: CATRQGPQSNYGYTF. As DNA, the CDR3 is TGTGCCACCAGGCAGGGTCCCCAATCTAACTATGGCTACACCTTC.

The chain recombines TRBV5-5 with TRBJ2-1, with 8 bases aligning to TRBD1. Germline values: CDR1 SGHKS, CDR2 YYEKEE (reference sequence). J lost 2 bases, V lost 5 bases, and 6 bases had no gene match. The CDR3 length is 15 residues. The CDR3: CASSSTGVAYNEQFF. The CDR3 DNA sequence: TGTGCCAGCAGTTCGACAGGGGTGGCCTACAATGAGCAGTTCTTC.

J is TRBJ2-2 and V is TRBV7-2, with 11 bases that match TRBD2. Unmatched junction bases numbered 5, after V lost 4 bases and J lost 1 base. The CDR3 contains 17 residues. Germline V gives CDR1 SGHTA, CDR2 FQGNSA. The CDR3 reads CASSSRLAGKNTGELFF. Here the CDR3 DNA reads TGTGCCAGCAGCTCCCGACTAGCGGGGAAGAACACCGGGGAGCTGTTTTTT.

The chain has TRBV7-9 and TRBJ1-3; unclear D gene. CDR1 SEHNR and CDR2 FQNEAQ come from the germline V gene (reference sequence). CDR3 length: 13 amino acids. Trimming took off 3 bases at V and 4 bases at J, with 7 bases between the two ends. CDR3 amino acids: CASSFLGGNTIYF. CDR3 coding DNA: TGTGCCAGCAGCTTTCTAGGGGGAAACACCATATATTTT.

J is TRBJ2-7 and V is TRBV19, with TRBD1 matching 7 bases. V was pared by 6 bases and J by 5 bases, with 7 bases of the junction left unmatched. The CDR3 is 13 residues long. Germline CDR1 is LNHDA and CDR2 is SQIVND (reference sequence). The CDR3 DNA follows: TGTGCCAGTAGGGCAGGGGGTATCGACGAGCAGTACTTC. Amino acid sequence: CASRAGGIDEQYF.

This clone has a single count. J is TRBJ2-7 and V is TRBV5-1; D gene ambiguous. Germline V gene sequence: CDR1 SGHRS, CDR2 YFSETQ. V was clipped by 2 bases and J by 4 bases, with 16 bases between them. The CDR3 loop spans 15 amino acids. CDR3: CASSFGPGGPYEQYF. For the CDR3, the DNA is TGCGCCAGCAGCTTCGGACCTGGCGGCCCTTACGAGCAGTACTTC.

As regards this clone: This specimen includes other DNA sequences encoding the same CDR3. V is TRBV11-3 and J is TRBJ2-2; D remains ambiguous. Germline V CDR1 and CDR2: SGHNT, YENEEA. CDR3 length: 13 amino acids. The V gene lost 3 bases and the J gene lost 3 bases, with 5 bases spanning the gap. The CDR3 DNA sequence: TGTGCCAGCAGCTTCACTTACACCGGGGAGCTGTTTTTT. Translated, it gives CASSFTYTGELFF.

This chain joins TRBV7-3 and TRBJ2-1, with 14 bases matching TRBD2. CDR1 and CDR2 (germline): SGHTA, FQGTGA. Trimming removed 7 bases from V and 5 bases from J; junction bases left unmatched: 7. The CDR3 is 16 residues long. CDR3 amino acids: CASNPGLAGGHNEQFF. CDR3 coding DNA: TGTGCCAGCAACCCCGGACTAGCGGGGGGTCACAATGAGCAGTTCTTC.

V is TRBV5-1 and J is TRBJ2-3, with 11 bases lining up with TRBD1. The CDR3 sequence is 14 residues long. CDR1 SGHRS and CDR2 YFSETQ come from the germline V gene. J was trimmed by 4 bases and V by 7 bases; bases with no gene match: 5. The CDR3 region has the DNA TGCGCCAGCGGACCGGGACAGGGGGCAGATACGCAGTATTTT. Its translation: CASGPGQGADTQYF. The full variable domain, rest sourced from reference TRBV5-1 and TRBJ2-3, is KAGVTQTPRYLIKTRGQQVTLSCSPISGHRSVSWYQQTPGQGLQFLFEYFSETQRNKGNFPGRFSGRQFSNSRSEMNVSTLELGDSALYLCASGPGQGADTQYFGPGTRLTVL.

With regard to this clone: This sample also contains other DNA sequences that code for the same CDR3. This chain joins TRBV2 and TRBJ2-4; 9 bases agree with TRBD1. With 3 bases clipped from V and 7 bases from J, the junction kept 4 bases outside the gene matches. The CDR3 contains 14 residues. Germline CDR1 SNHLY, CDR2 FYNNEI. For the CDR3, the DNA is TGTGCCAGCAGTGAGGGACAGGGACGGAACATTCAGTACTTC. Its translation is CASSEGQGRNIQYF. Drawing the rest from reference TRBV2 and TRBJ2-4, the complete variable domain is EPEVTQTPSHQVTQMGQEVILRCVPISNHLYFYWYRQILGQKVEFLVSFYNNEISEKSEIFDDQFSVERPDGSNFTLKIRSTKLEDSAMYFCASSEGQGRNIQYFGAGTRLSVL.

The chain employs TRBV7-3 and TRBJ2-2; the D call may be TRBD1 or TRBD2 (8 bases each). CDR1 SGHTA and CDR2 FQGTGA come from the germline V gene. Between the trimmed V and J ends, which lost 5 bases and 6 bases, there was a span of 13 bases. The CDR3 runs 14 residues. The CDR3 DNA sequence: TGTGCCAGCAGCGGACAGGGACTAGCCGGGGAGCTGTTTTTT. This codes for CASSGQGLAGELFF.

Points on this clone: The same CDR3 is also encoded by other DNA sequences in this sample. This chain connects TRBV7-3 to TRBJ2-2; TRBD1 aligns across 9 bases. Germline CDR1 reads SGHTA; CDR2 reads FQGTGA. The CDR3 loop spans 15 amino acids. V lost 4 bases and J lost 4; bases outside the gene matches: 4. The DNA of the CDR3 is TGTGCCAGCAGCTCCGGGACAGGGTTCACCGGGGAGCTGTTTTTT. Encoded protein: CASSSGTGFTGELFF.

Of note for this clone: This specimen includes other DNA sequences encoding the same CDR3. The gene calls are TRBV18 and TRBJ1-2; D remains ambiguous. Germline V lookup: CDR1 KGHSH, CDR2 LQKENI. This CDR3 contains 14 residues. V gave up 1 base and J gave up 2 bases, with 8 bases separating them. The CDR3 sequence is CASSPRVGNYGYTF. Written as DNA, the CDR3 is TGTGCCAGCTCACCACGTGTGGGAAACTATGGCTACACCTTC.

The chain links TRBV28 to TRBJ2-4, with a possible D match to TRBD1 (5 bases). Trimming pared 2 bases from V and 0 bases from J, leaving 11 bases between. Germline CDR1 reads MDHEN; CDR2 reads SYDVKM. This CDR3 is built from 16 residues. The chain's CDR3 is CASSLVLGPAKNIQYF. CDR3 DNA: TGTGCCAGCAGTTTAGTCTTGGGGCCAGCCAAAAACATTCAGTACTTC.

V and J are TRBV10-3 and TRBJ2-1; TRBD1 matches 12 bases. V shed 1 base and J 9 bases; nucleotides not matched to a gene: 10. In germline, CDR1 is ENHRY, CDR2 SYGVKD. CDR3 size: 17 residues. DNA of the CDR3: TGTGCCATCAGTGAGTGGACGGGACAGGGGGCTCAAGGTGAGCAGTTCTTC. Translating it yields CAISEWTGQGAQGEQFF.

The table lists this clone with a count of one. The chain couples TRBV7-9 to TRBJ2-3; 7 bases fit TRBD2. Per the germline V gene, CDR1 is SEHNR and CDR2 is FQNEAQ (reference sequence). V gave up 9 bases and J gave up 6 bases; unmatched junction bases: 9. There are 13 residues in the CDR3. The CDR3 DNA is TGTGCCAGTGCCCTAGCGGCGAGGGATACGCAGTATTTT. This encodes CASALAARDTQYF.